The 20 T cell receptor beta chains in this list originate from one sample, sequenced in a study of regulatory T cells in long-lasting Graves disease. The time point was: newly diagnosed GD, antithyroid drugs for less than 3 months. PBMC RNA served as the TCR library source. Libraries of TCR beta came from iRepertoire HTBI primers plus Arm-PCR of CDR3 regions. One entry per CDR3 protein, called by TCRdb with MiXCR from the multiplex PCR reads. The sample contains 550,000 to 700,000 distinct CDR3 sequences, roughly 16% of which appear only once. These data were also reused for a study on T cells in Graves' hyperthyroidism and ophthalmopathy.

The starting material was peripheral blood mononuclear cells (PBMCs), obtained at new diagnosis, from a patient treated with antithyroid drugs. The receptors were gathered from a young man with Graves disease.

This clonotype was detected only a few times. V and J are TRBV7-9 and TRBJ1-3; D perhaps matches TRBD1 (5 bases). Trimming cost V 6 bases and J 6 bases, with 12 bases left between them. The germline gives CDR1 SEHNR, CDR2 FQNEAQ (reference sequence). The CDR3 is 13 amino acids. CDR3 DNA: TGTGCCAGCAGACGGGGGGGAAAAAACACCATATATTTT. This translates into CASRRGGKNTIYF.

The sample holds many counts of this clonotype. The gene calls are TRBV3-1 and TRBJ2-7; 16 bases map to TRBD2. Trimming at V came to 3 bases and at J to 2 bases, leaving 1 base not matched to a gene. The germline gives CDR1 LGHDT, CDR2 YNNKEL (reference sequence). The length of the CDR3 is 16 residues. CDR3 sequence reads: CASSQGTSGGAYEQYF. CDR3 nucleotides: TGTGCCAGCAGCCAGGGGACTAGCGGGGGGGCCTACGAGCAGTACTTC.

This clonotype has just a few counts. The rearrangement links TRBV24-1 to TRBJ2-1, with a tentative D call TRBD2 (6 bases). The CDR3 covers 16 residues. Trimming removed 5 bases from V and 0 bases from J, with 13 bases in between. Germline loops: CDR1 KGHDR, CDR2 SFDVKD. This CDR3 reads CATSGSGESSYNEQFF. CDR3 DNA: TGTGCCACCAGTGGTAGCGGTGAGAGCTCCTACAATGAGCAGTTCTTC.

This clonotype was recorded a few times. The chain carries TRBV29-1 and TRBJ2-4; D possibly corresponds to TRBD1 (6 bases). Germline assignment: CDR1 SQVTM and CDR2 ANQGSEA. The CDR3 is 14 residues long. Trimming cost V 4 bases and J 7 bases, with 17 bases left between them. As DNA, the CDR3 is TGCAGCGTTGCTGGGAACAGGGTGATTAACATTCAGTACTTC. Translation gives CSVAGNRVINIQYF.

In its sample, this clonotype was seen a few times. V gene TRBV6-6 combines with J gene TRBJ2-7, with a possible D match to TRBD1 (6 bases). CDR3 length: 17 residues. Per the germline V gene, CDR1 is MNHNY and CDR2 is SVGAGI (reference sequence). Trimming cost V 0 bases and J 4 bases, with 19 bases left between them. DNA for the CDR3: TGTGCCAGCAGTTACTCGGCCCGTCGTGGGGGCATTTACGAGCAGTACTTC. It translates to CASSYSARRGGIYEQYF.

The chain has TRBV25-1 and TRBJ2-7; perhaps TRBD1 as D (6 bases). Trimming stripped 2 bases from V and 4 bases from J, with 12 bases between. This CDR3 has 14 residues. Germline CDR1 and CDR2: MGHDK and SYGVNS. This CDR3 reads CASSETGIRYEQYF. The DNA for the CDR3 is TGTGCCAGCAGTGAAACAGGGATAAGGTACGAGCAGTACTTC.

V and J are TRBV28 and TRBJ2-3; 11 bases are shared with TRBD2. Germline V lookup: CDR1 MDHEN, CDR2 SYDVKM. This CDR3 spans 14 amino acids. V gave up 5 bases and J gave up 4 bases; unmatched junction bases: 2. In nucleotides, the CDR3 is TGTGCCAGCAGTCGACTAGCGGGATCAGATACGCAGTATTTT. Translation gives CASSRLAGSDTQYF. Full variable domain (missing parts from reference TRBV28 and TRBJ2-3): DVKVTQSSRYLVKRTGEKVFLECVQDMDHENMFWYRQDPGLGLRLIYFSYDVKMKEKGDIPEGYSVSREKKERFSLILESASTNQTSMYLCASSRLAGSDTQYFGPGTRLTVL.

On this clonotype itself: One base away lies a much larger clone, so this may be a sequencing read error. V is TRBV12-3 or TRBV12-4 and J is TRBJ2-5; tentative D call: TRBD1 (6 bases). The V end was cut by 6 bases, the J end by 3 bases, with 11 bases between. This CDR3 is 13 amino acids long. The CDR3 is CASSWAGEETQYF. CDR3 nucleotide sequence: TGTGCCAGCAGCTGGGCAGGGGAAGAGACCCAGTACTTC.

This clonotype appeared a few times. The V call is TRBV6-2 or TRBV6-3, the J call TRBJ2-2, with D maybe TRBD1 (6 bases). Germline V gene lookup returns CDR1 MNHEY and CDR2 SVGEGT. Trimming took off 0 bases at V and 0 bases at J, with 8 bases between the two ends. The CDR3 spans 16 residues. The CDR3 region is CASSYSGQTNTGELFF. The CDR3 DNA sequence: TGTGCCAGCAGTTACTCGGGACAAACGAACACCGGGGAGCTGTTTTTT.

This clonotype was detected many times. V gene TRBV19 combines with J gene TRBJ1-5; D not resolved. In germline, CDR1 is LNHDA, CDR2 SQIVND (reference sequence). The V end lost 0 bases, the J end lost 2 bases, and 14 bases lay between the germline ends. The CDR3 runs 17 residues. CDR3 in DNA: TGTGCCAGTAGTATAGACCCGGTAGAGGGTGGCAATCAGCCCCAGCATTTT. As protein: CASSIDPVEGGNQPQHF.

This clonotype appeared many times. The chain links TRBV7-9 to TRBJ1-6; D gene uncertain. This CDR3 has 13 residues. V was clipped by 0 bases and J by 10 bases, with 7 bases between them. Germline values: CDR1 SEHNR, CDR2 FQNEAQ (reference sequence). The CDR3 sequence: CASSLAQGSPLHF. For the CDR3, the DNA is TGTGCCAGCAGCTTAGCGCAAGGGTCACCCCTCCACTTT.

The sample holds a few counts of this clonotype. The chain is built from TRBV9 and TRBJ2-3; D remains ambiguous. The V end lost 0 bases, the J end lost 1 base, and 12 bases lay between the germline ends. The V gene's germline CDR1 is SGDLS and CDR2 YYNGEE. This CDR3 spans 16 amino acids. The CDR3 region has the DNA TGTGCCAGCAGCGTAGGTGATGCTACCCGCACAGATACGCAGTATTTT. Translation: CASSVGDATRTDTQYF.

The table lists this clonotype with a few counts. The V and J genes are TRBV27 and TRBJ2-7; 15 bases are shared with TRBD2. With V trimmed by 4 bases and J by 4 bases, 5 bases remained unmatched. In germline, CDR1 is MNHEY, CDR2 SMNVEV (reference sequence). This CDR3 comprises 16 residues. As DNA, the CDR3 is TGTGCCAGCAGTTATACCGGGACTAGCGGGAGGTACGAGCAGTACTTC. As protein: CASSYTGTSGRYEQYF.

The J gene is TRBJ2-3, the V gene TRBV27; possible D gene TRBD1, 6 bases. V gave up 5 bases and J gave up 2 bases, with 17 bases separating them. This CDR3 region has 16 residues. Germline CDR1 is MNHEY and CDR2 is SMNVEV (reference sequence). The CDR3 loop reads CASSNQGPLYTDTQYF. As DNA, the CDR3 is TGTGCCAGCAGTAACCAGGGGCCTTTATACACAGATACGCAGTATTTT.

The chain recombines TRBV20-1 with TRBJ2-3; TRBD1 aligns across 9 bases. CDR1 and CDR2 (germline): DFQATT, SNEGSKA (reference sequence). The CDR3 is 14 residues long. V was clipped by 7 bases and J by 1 base; unmatched bases: 6. Here the CDR3 DNA reads TGCAGTGTTAACCGGGACAGGGGCACAGATACGCAGTATTTT. This translates into CSVNRDRGTDTQYF.

This clonotype was detected many times. The rearrangement joins TRBV3-1 to TRBJ1-1; perhaps TRBD1 as D (5 bases). Germline values: CDR1 LGHDT, CDR2 YNNKEL (reference sequence). CDR3 size: 16 residues. Trimming removed 4 bases from V and 1 base from J, with 16 bases in between. CDR3 in DNA: TGTGCCAGCAGCCCCGACTCGGGACCCTGGAACACTGAAGCTTTCTTT. Its protein is CASSPDSGPWNTEAFF.

CDR3 bases: TGTGCCAGCAGTTACGGAGCAGGGAGAGTGGGTAATGAGCAGTTCTTC. Amino acids: CASSYGAGRVGNEQFF. The chain has TRBV6-2 or TRBV6-3 and TRBJ2-1; D might be TRBD1 or TRBD2, each matching 5 bases. The CDR3 totals 16 residues. Trimming removed 2 bases at V and 7 bases at J, with 18 bases between. Germline CDR1 reads MNHEY; CDR2 reads SVGEGT.

This clonotype was detected ten times or more. The J gene is TRBJ2-2, the V gene TRBV27; TRBD1 is a possible D gene (7 bases). Germline V gene data show CDR1 as MNHEY and CDR2 as SMNVEV (reference sequence). V was shortened by 6 bases and J by 3 bases, with 23 bases between the two germline ends. The CDR3 spans 18 residues. CDR3: CASSHDPLTGTYTGELFF. DNA for the CDR3: TGTGCCAGCAGCCACGACCCGTTGACAGGGACTTACACCGGGGAGCTGTTTTTT.

The J gene is TRBJ1-1, the V gene TRBV20-1; the D is unclear. V lost 5 bases and J lost 1, with 8 bases in between. Per germline, CDR1 DFQATT and CDR2 SNEGSKA (reference sequence). There are 12 residues in the CDR3. CDR3 protein: CSAARSNTEAFF. The DNA of the CDR3 is TGCAGTGCTGCCCGGTCGAACACTGAAGCTTTCTTT.

This chain connects TRBV2 to TRBJ2-4, with D unresolved. CDR1 is SNHLY, CDR2 FYNNEI, per germline. V gave up 5 bases and J gave up 8 bases, with 19 bases separating them. This CDR3 is 15 amino acids long. The CDR3 DNA sequence: TGTGCCAGCAGTTCTAAAGTGGCTGCCAGAGACATTCAGTACTTC. It codes for CASSSKVAARDIQYF.